The 23 T cell receptor beta chains reported below all come from one sample, sequenced in a study of blood T cell repertoires in COVID-19. The protocol was immunoSEQ multiplex PCR, while the TCRdb copy is restricted to in-frame clones and leaves out a portion. The data show approximately 300,000 clones, with approximately 91% seen just once and 11% held by the top ten. The source material was peripheral blood. Every receptor here comes from a woman aged 30 to 39 with COVID-19, enrolled during active disease.

This chain's CDR3 is CASSYSRVGYEQYF. In DNA form, the CDR3 reads TGTGCCAGCAGTTACTCGAGGGTGGGCTACGAGCAGTACTTC. J is TRBJ2-7 and V is TRBV6-5; tentatively, D is TRBD2 (5 bases). The germline V gene encodes CDR1 MNHEY and CDR2 SVGAGI. V was cut by 0 bases and J by 3 bases, with 9 bases left in between. This CDR3 has 14 residues.

The V and J genes are TRBV28 and TRBJ1-2; possibly TRBD1 for D (5 bases). CDR1 is MDHEN and CDR2 is SYDVKM in the germline V gene. V lost 5 bases and J lost 2, with 15 bases in between. This CDR3 is 15 amino acids long. The CDR3 here is CASSPPQDRNYGYTF. CDR3 DNA: TGTGCCAGCAGTCCCCCCCAAGACAGAAACTATGGCTACACCTTC.

The chain has TRBV19 and TRBJ2-7; D might be TRBD2 (6 bases). This CDR3 comprises 16 residues. CDR1 LNHDA and CDR2 SQIVND come from the germline V gene (reference sequence). Trimming pared 3 bases from V and 3 bases from J, leaving 18 bases between. DNA for the CDR3: TGTGCCAGTAGTATCCGTGCGGGGAACCTATTCTACGAGCAGTACTTC. Translation gives CASSIRAGNLFYEQYF.

V is TRBV28 and J is TRBJ2-1; D not resolved. The CDR3 totals 13 residues. Germline CDR1 MDHEN, CDR2 SYDVKM. Deletions cut 2 bases from V and 6 bases from J, with 8 bases between. The CDR3 DNA follows: TGTGCCAGCAGTTTAAGCTTCGTCAATGAGCAGTTCTTC. Protein sequence: CASSLSFVNEQFF.

The rearrangement uses TRBV27 and TRBJ1-2; 10 bases are a match to TRBD1. Per the germline V gene, CDR1 is MNHEY and CDR2 is SMNVEV (reference sequence). The ends lost 8 bases at V and 6 bases at J; junction bases unmatched: 9. The CDR3 contains 14 residues. CDR3 amino acids: CASGAGQGWDGYTF. CDR3 nucleotide sequence: TGTGCCAGCGGAGCGGGACAGGGGTGGGATGGCTACACCTTC.

The chain uses TRBV30 and TRBJ2-5; possibly TRBD2 for D (6 bases). With 2 bases removed from V and 2 bases from J, the gap between germline ends came to 12 bases. The CDR3 extends over 14 amino acids. From germline, CDR1 is GTSNPN and CDR2 SVGIG (reference sequence). The CDR3 DNA reads as TGTGCCTGGAGTCGCGGGGTGATACAAGAGACCCAGTACTTC. Protein sequence: CAWSRGVIQETQYF.

In this sample, this clone turned up a few times. The V call is TRBV6-2 or TRBV6-3, the J call TRBJ1-5, with D possibly being TRBD1 (6 bases). CDR3 length: 15 residues. Trimming took 6 bases from V and 4 from J, leaving 16 bases between them. Per the germline V gene, CDR1 is MNHEY and CDR2 is SVGEGT. CDR3 region: CASSLRGVGNQPQHF. The CDR3 DNA reads TGTGCCAGCAGCCTCAGGGGAGTTGGTAATCAGCCCCAGCATTTT.

This rearrangement joins TRBV6-5 to TRBJ1-2, with 7 bases lining up with TRBD1. CDR1 and CDR2 (germline): MNHEY, SVGAGI. The J segment lost 4 bases and the V segment lost 7 bases, leaving 6 bases of the junction unmatched. The CDR3 has 13 amino acids. The CDR3 region is CASTQGTSYGYTF. CDR3 nucleotide sequence: TGTGCCAGCACACAGGGGACGAGCTATGGCTACACCTTC.

This chain connects TRBV9 to TRBJ1-3, with 7 bases fitting TRBD1. Trimming at V came to 2 bases and at J to 4 bases, leaving 3 bases not matched to a gene. Per germline, CDR1 SGDLS and CDR2 YYNGEE. The CDR3 totals 14 residues. The chain's CDR3 is CASSVQGGGNTIYF. For the CDR3, the DNA is TGTGCCAGCAGCGTTCAGGGGGGAGGAAACACCATATATTTT.

The chain carries TRBV10-2 and TRBJ2-7; 7 bases match TRBD1. Trimming at V came to 8 bases and at J to 4 bases, leaving 11 bases not matched to a gene. The CDR3 is 14 amino acids. Germline lookup yields CDR1 WSHSY and CDR2 SAAADI. This CDR3 is CASRDGTVKYEQYF. The CDR3, as DNA: TGCGCCAGCCGAGACGGGACAGTGAAATACGAGCAGTACTTC.

The chain combines TRBV5-1 with TRBJ2-3; tentative D call: TRBD2 (5 bases). This CDR3 comprises 15 residues. CDR1 and CDR2 (germline): SGHRS, YFSETQ. Trimming removed 2 bases from V and 5 bases from J, with 15 bases in between. The CDR3 nucleotides read TGCGCCAGCAGCTTTTTATCAGGCCGGGGAGATACGCAGTATTTT. Translating it yields CASSFLSGRGDTQYF.

Regarding this clone: The sample holds other DNA sequences that translate to the same CDR3. This chain links TRBV18 with TRBJ2-1; the D is unclear. The germline gives CDR1 KGHSH, CDR2 LQKENI. The CDR3 loop spans 13 amino acids. V gave up 2 bases and J gave up 4 bases, with 6 bases separating them. The CDR3 protein is CASSPGLYNEQFF. In DNA, the CDR3 is TGTGCCAGCTCACCAGGGCTTTACAATGAGCAGTTCTTC.

With regard to this clone: The same CDR3 arises from other DNA sequences in this sample as well. This chain joins TRBV7-9 and TRBJ1-4; possibly TRBD1 for D (5 bases). Trimming cost V 1 base and J 2 bases, with 5 bases left between them. CDR1 is SEHNR, CDR2 FQNEAQ, per germline (reference sequence). The CDR3 sequence is 14 residues long. CDR3 in DNA: TGTGCCAGCAGCTTAGGGGGCACTAATGAAAAACTGTTTTTT. This sequence encodes CASSLGGTNEKLFF.

J is TRBJ2-2 and V is TRBV5-1, with 7 bases that match TRBD1. In germline, CDR1 is SGHRS, CDR2 YFSETQ. This CDR3 spans 15 amino acids. With 5 bases clipped from V and 5 bases from J, the junction kept 9 bases outside the gene matches. CDR3 sequence: CASRAAGGITGELFF. For the CDR3, the DNA is TGCGCCAGCAGAGCGGCAGGGGGAATAACCGGGGAGCTGTTTTTT.

The rearrangement uses TRBV9 and TRBJ1-3, with a possible D match to TRBD1 (6 bases). Trimming took off 4 bases at V and 3 bases at J, with 14 bases between the two ends. This CDR3 region has 15 residues. CDR1 SGDLS and CDR2 YYNGEE come from the germline V gene. This CDR3 reads CASSPQTGRGNTIYF. Written as DNA, the CDR3 is TGTGCCAGCAGCCCCCAGACAGGACGTGGAAACACCATATATTTT.

The chain recombines TRBV5-1 with TRBJ2-1; 7 bases line up with TRBD2. The CDR3 length is 17 residues. The trim removed 0 bases at V and 7 bases at J, leaving 13 bases unmatched. Looked up from germline, CDR1 is SGHRS and CDR2 is YFSETQ. CDR3 sequence: CASSLGVARTRQNEQFF. The CDR3 nucleotides are TGCGCCAGCAGCTTGGGAGTTGCAAGGACTAGGCAAAATGAGCAGTTCTTC.

The V and J genes are TRBV7-9 and TRBJ2-4; 7 nucleotides agree with TRBD2. The CDR3 has 14 amino acids. Losses at the gene ends were 1 base for V and 4 bases for J; bases not matched to a gene: 1. Germline CDR1 reads SEHNR; CDR2 reads FQNEAQ (reference sequence). For the CDR3, the DNA is TGTGCCAGCAGCTTAGAGGGAGGGAAAAACATTCAGTACTTC. This sequence encodes CASSLEGGKNIQYF.

The rearrangement joins TRBV5-1 to TRBJ2-5; possible D gene TRBD1, 5 bases. This CDR3 comprises 15 residues. V was cut by 1 base and J by 5 bases, with 15 bases left in between. The germline CDR1 and CDR2 sequences are SGHRS and YFSETQ. CDR3 protein: CASSLIRQGYETQYF. The CDR3 bases are TGCGCCAGCAGCTTGATTCGGCAGGGATACGAGACCCAGTACTTC.

The J gene is TRBJ2-2, the V gene TRBV5-1, with D perhaps matching TRBD1 (6 bases). Looked up from germline, CDR1 is SGHRS and CDR2 is YFSETQ. V was trimmed by 4 bases and J by 4 bases, leaving 11 bases between them. The CDR3 has 14 residues. The CDR3 region has the DNA TGCGCCAGCAGCCCCACAGGGTCCACCGGGGAGCTGTTTTTT. It is translated as CASSPTGSTGELFF. Complete variable domain (other parts from reference TRBV5-1 and TRBJ2-2): KAGVTQTPRYLIKTRGQQVTLSCSPISGHRSVSWYQQTPGQGLQFLFEYFSETQRNKGNFPGRFSGRQFSNSRSEMNVSTLELGDSALYLCASSPTGSTGELFFGEGSRLTVL.

This clone was observed a few times. This chain links TRBV6-6 with TRBJ2-1; 10 positions match TRBD2. Trimming at V came to 4 bases and at J to 8 bases, leaving 5 bases not matched to a gene. This CDR3 has 14 residues. Germline CDR1 MNHNY, CDR2 SVGAGI (reference sequence). CDR3 coding DNA: TGTGCCAGCAGTTCTAGCGGGAGTCTGGATGAGCAGTTCTTC. It translates to CASSSSGSLDEQFF.

The chain employs TRBV18 and TRBJ1-4; no firm D call. Deletions cut 1 base from V and 4 bases from J, with 10 bases between. This CDR3 comprises 15 residues. The germline V gene has CDR1 KGHSH and CDR2 LQKENI. The CDR3 region has the DNA TGTGCCAGCTCACCACGGTCAGATCTTAATGAAAAACTGTTTTTT. This encodes CASSPRSDLNEKLFF.

V usage is TRBV5-4 and J usage is TRBJ2-3; tentatively, D is TRBD1 (6 bases). This CDR3 comprises 13 residues. Trimming cost V 0 bases and J 9 bases, with 11 bases left between them. CDR1 and CDR2 from the germline V gene are SGHNT and YYREEE (reference sequence). The CDR3: CASSLAGQPTQYF. CDR3 nucleotides: TGTGCCAGCAGCTTGGCGGGACAACCCACGCAGTATTTT.

In its sample, this clone was seen once. This sequence joins TRBV30 and TRBJ2-2, with 12 bases identical to TRBD2. The J segment lost 5 bases and the V segment lost 4 bases, leaving 14 bases of the junction unmatched. The germline CDR1 and CDR2 sequences are GTSNPN and SVGIG (reference sequence). The CDR3 runs to 18 residues. The CDR3 region has the DNA TGTGCCTGGACTGGGCTAGCGGGAGGGCTTGTCTTAACCGGGGAGCTGTTTTTT. Translation: CAWTGLAGGLVLTGELFF.